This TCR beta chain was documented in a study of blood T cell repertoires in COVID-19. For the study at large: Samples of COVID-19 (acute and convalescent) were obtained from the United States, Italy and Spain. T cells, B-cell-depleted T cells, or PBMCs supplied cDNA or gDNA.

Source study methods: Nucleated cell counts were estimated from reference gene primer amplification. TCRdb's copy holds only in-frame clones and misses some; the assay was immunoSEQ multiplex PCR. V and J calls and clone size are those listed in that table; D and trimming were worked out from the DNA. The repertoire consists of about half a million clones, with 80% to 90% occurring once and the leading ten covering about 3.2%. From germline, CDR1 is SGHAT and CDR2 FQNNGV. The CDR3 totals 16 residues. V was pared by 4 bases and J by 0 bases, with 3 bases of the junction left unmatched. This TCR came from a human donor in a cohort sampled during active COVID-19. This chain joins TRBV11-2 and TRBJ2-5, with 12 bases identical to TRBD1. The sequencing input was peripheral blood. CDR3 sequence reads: CASSSRDRGHQETQYF. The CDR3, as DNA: TGTGCCAGCAGCTCCCGGGACAGGGGGCACCAAGAGACCCAGTACTTC.